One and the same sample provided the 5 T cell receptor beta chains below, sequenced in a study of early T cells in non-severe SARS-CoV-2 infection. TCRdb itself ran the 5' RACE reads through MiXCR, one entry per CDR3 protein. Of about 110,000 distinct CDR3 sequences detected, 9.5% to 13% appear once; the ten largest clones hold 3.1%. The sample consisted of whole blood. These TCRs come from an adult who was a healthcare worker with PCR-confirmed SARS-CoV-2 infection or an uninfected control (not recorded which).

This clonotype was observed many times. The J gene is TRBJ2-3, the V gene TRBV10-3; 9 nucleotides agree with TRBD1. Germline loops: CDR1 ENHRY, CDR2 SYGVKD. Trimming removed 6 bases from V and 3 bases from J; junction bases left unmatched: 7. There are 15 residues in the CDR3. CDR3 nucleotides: TGTGCCATCAGACATGACAGGGGGAGTACAGATACGCAGTATTTT. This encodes CAIRHDRGSTDTQYF.

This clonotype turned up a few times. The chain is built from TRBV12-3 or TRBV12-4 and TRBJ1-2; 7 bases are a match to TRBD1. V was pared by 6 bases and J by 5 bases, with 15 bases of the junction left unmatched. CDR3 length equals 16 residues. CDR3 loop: CASSPGGRQGSYGYTF. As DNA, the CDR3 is TGTGCCAGCAGCCCAGGGGGGAGACAGGGTTCATATGGCTACACCTTC.

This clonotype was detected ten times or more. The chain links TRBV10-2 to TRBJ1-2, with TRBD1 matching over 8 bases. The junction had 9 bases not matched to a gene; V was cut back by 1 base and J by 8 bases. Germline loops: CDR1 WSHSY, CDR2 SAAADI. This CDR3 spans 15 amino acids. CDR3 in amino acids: CASSELTQGAWGYTF. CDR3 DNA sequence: TGCGCCAGCAGTGAGTTGACCCAGGGGGCGTGGGGCTACACCTTC.

In nucleotides, the CDR3 is TGTGCCAGCAGCCCGAAGACAGGGATGGGCACCGGGGAGCTGTTTTTT. Translating it yields CASSPKTGMGTGELFF. V usage is TRBV7-3 and J usage is TRBJ2-2; TRBD1 agrees at 7 bases. This CDR3 has 16 amino acids. V dropped 5 bases and J dropped 4; count of bases not matched to a gene: 10. The germline CDR1 and CDR2 sequences are SGHTA and FQGTGA.

CDR3 amino acids: CASSGGRGNTEAFF. The CDR3 DNA is TGCGCCAGCAGTGGAGGCAGGGGGAACACTGAAGCTTTCTTT. J is TRBJ1-1 and V is TRBV10-1; tentative D call: TRBD1 (6 bases). V dropped 4 bases and J dropped 1 base, with 10 bases sitting between them. CDR3 size: 14 residues. Germline CDR1 reads WNHNN; CDR2 reads SYGVQD (reference sequence).